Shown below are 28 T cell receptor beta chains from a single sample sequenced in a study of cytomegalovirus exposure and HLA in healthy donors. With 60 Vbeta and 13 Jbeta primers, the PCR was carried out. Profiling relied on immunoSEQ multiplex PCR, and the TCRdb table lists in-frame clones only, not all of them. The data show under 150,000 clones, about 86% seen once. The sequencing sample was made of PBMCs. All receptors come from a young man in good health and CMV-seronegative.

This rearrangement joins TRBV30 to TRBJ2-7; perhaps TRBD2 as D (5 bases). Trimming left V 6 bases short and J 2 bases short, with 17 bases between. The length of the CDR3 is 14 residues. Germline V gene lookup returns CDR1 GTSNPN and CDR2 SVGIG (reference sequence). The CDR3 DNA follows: TGTGCCTGCCTAGAGGGCGGTAAGACCTACGAGCAGTACTTC. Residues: CACLEGGKTYEQYF. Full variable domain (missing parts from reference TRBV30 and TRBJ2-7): SQTIHQWPATLVQPVGSPLSLECTVEGTSNPNLYWYRQAAGRGLQLLFYSVGIGQISSEVPQNLSASRPQDRQFILSSKKLLLSDSGFYLCACLEGGKTYEQYFGPGTRLTVT.

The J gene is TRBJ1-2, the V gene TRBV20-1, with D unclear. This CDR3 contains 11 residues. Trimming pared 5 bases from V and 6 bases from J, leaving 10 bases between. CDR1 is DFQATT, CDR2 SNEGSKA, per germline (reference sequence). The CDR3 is CSARSPDGYTF. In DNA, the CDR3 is TGCAGTGCTCGTTCTCCTGATGGCTACACCTTC.

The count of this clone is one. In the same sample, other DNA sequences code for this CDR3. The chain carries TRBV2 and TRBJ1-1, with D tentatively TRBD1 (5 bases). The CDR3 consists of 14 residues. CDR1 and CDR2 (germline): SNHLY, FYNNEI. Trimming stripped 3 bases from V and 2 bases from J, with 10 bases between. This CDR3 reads CASSEGLSNTEAFF. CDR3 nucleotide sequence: TGTGCCAGCAGTGAGGGACTGAGCAACACTGAAGCTTTCTTT.

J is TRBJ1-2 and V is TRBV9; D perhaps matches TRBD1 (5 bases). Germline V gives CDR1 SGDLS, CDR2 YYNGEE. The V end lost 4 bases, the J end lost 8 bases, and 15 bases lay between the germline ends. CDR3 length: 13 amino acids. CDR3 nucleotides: TGTGCCAGCAGCCCAGACGGGAGGGGCGGCTACACCTTC. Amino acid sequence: CASSPDGRGGYTF.

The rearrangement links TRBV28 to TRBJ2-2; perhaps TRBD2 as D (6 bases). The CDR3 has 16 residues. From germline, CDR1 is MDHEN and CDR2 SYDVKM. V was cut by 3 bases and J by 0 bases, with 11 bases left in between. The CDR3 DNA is TGTGCCAGCAGTTTTCGCAGGGACTCGAACACCGGGGAGCTGTTTTTT. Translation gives CASSFRRDSNTGELFF.

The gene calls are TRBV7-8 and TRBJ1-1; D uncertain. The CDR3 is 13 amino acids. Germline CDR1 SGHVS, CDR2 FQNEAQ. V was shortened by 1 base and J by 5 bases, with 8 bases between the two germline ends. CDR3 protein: CASSLGARTEAFF. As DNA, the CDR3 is TGTGCCAGCAGCTTAGGTGCTAGGACTGAAGCTTTCTTT.

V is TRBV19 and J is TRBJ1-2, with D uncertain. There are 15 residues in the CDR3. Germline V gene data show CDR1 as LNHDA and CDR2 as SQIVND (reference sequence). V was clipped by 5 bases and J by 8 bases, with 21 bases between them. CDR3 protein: CASSVSGNTVGGYTF. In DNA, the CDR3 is TGTGCCAGTAGTGTGTCGGGAAACACCGTGGGGGGCTACACCTTC.

CDR3 DNA sequence: TGTGCCAGCCCAACAGAACCTAATGAAAAACTGTTTTTT. This encodes CASPTEPNEKLFF. This chain links TRBV7-9 with TRBJ1-4; D uncertain. This CDR3 has 13 residues. Trimming shortened V by 8 bases and J by 3 bases, and 10 bases separated the two germline ends. Germline values: CDR1 SEHNR, CDR2 FQNEAQ (reference sequence).

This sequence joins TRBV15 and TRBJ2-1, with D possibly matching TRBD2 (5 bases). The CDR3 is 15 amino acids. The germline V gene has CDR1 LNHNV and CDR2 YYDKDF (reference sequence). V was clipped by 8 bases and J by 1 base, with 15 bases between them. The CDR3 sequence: CATSGSGDSYNEQFF. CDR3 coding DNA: TGTGCCACCTCCGGGTCCGGGGATTCCTACAATGAGCAGTTCTTC.

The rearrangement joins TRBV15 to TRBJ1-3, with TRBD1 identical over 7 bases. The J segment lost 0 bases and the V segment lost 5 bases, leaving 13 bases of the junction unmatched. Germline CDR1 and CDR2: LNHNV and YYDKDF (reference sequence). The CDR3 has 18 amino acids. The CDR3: CATSLSMGTAISGNTIYF. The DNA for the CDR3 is TGTGCCACCAGCTTGTCAATGGGGACAGCCATCTCTGGAAACACCATATATTTT.

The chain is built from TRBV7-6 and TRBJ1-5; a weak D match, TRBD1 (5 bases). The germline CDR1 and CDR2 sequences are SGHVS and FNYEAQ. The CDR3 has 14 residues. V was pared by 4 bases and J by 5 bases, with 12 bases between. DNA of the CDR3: TGTGCCAGCAGCTCTGGGGGGTCCCATCAGCCCCAGCATTTT. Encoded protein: CASSSGGSHQPQHF. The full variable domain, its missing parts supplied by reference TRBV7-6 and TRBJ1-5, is GAGVSQSPRYKVTKRGQDVALRCDPISGHVSLYWYRQALGQGPEFLTYFNYEAQQDKSGLPNDRFSAERPEGSISTLTIQRTEQRDSAMYRCASSSGGSHQPQHFGDGTRLSIL.

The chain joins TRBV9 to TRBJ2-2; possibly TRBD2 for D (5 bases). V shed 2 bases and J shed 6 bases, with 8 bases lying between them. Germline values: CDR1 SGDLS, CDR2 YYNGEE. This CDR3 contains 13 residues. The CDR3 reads CASSVTSAGELFF. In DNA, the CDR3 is TGTGCCAGCAGCGTCACTAGTGCCGGGGAGCTGTTTTTT.

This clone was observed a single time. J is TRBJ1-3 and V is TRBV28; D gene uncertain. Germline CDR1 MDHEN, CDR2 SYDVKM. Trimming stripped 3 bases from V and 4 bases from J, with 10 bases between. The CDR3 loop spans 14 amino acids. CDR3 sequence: CASSFEGWGNTIYF. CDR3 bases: TGTGCCAGCAGTTTCGAGGGATGGGGAAACACCATATATTTT.

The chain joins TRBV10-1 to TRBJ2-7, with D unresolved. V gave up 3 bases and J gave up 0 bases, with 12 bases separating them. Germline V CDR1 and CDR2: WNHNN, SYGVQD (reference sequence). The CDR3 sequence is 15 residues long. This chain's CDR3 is CASSDRIASSYEQYF. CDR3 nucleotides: TGCGCCAGCAGTGACAGGATCGCCAGCTCCTACGAGCAGTACTTC.

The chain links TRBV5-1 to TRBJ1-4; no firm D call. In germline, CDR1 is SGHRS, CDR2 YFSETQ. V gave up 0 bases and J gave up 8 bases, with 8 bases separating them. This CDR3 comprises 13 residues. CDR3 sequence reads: CASSLGSREKLFF. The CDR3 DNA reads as TGCGCCAGCAGCTTGGGGTCCCGGGAAAAACTGTTTTTT.

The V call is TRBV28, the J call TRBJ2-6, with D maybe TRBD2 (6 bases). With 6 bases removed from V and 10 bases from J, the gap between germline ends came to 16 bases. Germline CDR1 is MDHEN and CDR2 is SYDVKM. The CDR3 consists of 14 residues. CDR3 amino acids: CASRTPRGINVLTF. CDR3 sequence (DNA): TGTGCCAGCAGAACTCCCCGGGGGATAAACGTCCTGACTTTC.

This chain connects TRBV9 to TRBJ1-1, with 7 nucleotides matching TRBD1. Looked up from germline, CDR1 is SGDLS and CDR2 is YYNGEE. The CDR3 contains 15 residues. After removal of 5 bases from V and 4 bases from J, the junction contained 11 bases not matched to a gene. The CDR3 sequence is CASRGTGTDRTEAFF. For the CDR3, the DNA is TGTGCCAGCAGGGGCACCGGGACAGACCGCACTGAAGCTTTCTTT.

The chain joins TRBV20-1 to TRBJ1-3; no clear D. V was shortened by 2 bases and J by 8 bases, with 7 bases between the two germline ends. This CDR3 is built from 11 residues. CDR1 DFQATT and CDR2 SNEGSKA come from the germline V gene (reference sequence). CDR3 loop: CSARREDTIYF. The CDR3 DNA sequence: TGCAGTGCTAGAAGGGAGGACACCATATATTTT.

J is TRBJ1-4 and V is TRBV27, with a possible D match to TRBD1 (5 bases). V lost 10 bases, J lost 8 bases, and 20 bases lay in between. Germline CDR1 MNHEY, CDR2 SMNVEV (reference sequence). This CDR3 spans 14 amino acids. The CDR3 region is CATREAGLGEKLFF. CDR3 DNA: TGTGCCACCCGTGAGGCAGGGTTGGGAGAAAAACTGTTTTTT.

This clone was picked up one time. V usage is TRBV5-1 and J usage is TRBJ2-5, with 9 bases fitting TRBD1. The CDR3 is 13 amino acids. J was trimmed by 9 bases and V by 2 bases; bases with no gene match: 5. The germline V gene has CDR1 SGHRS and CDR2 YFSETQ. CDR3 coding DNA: TGCGCCAGCAGCTTACAGGGGGCTAGGTCCCAGTACTTC. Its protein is CASSLQGARSQYF.

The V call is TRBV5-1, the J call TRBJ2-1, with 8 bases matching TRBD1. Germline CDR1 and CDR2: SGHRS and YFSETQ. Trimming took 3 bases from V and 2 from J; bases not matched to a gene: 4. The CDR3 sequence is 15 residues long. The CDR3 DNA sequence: TGCGCCAGCAGCTCAGGACAGGGTCCCTACAATGAGCAGTTCTTC. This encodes CASSSGQGPYNEQFF.

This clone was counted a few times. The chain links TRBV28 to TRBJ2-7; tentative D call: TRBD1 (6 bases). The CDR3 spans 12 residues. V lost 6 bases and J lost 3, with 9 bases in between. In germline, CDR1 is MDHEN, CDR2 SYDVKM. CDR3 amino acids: CASRGRGYEQYF. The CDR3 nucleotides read TGTGCCAGCAGAGGCAGGGGCTACGAGCAGTACTTC.

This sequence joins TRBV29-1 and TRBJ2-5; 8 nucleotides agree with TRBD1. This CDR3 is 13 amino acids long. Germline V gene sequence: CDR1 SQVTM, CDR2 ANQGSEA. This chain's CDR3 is CSLGRGRGETQYF. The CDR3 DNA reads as TGCAGTCTCGGCAGGGGGCGAGGAGAGACCCAGTACTTC. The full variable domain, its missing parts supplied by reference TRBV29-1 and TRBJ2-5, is SAVISQKPSRDICQRGTSLTIQCQVDSQVTMMFWYRQQPGQSLTLIATANQGSEATYESGFVIDKFPISRPNLTFSTLTVSNMSPEDSSIYLCSLGRGRGETQYFGPGTRLLVL.

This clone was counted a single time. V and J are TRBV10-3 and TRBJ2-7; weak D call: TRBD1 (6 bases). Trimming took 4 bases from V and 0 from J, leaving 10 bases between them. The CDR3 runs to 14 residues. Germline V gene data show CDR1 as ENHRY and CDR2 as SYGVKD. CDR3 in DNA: TGTGCCATCAGTGCTTCAGGGGCCTCCTACGAGCAGTACTTC. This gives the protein CAISASGASYEQYF.

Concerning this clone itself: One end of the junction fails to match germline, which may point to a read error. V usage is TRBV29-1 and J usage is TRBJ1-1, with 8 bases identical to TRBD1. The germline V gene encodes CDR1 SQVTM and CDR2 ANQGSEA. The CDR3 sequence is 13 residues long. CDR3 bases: TGCAGCGTCGAAGTTGACAGGGGTGGTGAAGCTTTCTTT. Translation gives CSVEVDRGGEAFF.

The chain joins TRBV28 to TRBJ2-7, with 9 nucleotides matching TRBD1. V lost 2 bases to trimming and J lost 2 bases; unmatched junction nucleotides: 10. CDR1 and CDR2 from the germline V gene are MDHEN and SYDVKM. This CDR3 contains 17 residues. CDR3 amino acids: CASSLVLGQGSTYEQYF. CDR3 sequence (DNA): TGTGCCAGCAGTTTAGTCCTCGGACAGGGGAGTACCTACGAGCAGTACTTC.

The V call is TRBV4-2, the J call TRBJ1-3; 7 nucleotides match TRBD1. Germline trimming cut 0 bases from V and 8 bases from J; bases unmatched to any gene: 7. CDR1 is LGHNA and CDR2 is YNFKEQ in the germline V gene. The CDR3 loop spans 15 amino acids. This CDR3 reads CASSQDGQVGYTIYF. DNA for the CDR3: TGTGCCAGCAGCCAAGATGGACAGGTCGGGTACACCATATATTTT.

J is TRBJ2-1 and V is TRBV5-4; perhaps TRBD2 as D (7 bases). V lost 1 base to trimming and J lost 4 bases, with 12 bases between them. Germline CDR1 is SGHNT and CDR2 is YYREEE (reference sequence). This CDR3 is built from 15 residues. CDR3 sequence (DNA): TGTGCCAGCAGCTTGATAGGGGGGGGATACAATGAGCAGTTCTTC. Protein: CASSLIGGGYNEQFF.